One and the same sample provided the 8 T cell receptor beta chains below, sequenced in a study of cytomegalovirus exposure and HLA in healthy donors (dated 2017 in TCRdb). Library preparation employed the immunoSEQ multiplex PCR assay. A mixture of 60 forward primers for TCR Vbeta segments and 13 reverse primers for TCR Jbeta segments was used in the multiplex PCR. The table was pulled from immuneACCESS by TCRdb, which kept in-frame rearrangements only. Such tables lose some clones; where checked, under half of the loss comes from unresolved V genes, and the rest has no known cause. In all, the sample holds approximately 76,000 clones, and 73% of those were seen once. About 15% of the sample comes from the top ten. The sequencing input was PBMCs. The receptors derive from a woman between 40 and 50 years old in good health and CMV-seropositive.

This chain uses TRBV5-1 with TRBJ2-5, with a tentative D call TRBD2 (6 bases). CDR1 and CDR2 (germline): SGHRS, YFSETQ. This CDR3 has 14 residues. Trimming shortened V by 4 bases and J by 5 bases, and 15 bases separated the two germline ends. This CDR3 reads CASSIGLLGETQYF. The CDR3 nucleotides read TGCGCCAGCAGCATCGGACTACTTGGTGAGACCCAGTACTTC.

The CDR3 region is CASSGRPLTYEQYF. CDR3 nucleotides: TGCGCCAGCAGCGGGAGGCCGCTTACCTACGAGCAGTACTTC. This sequence joins TRBV5-1 and TRBJ2-7; maybe TRBD2 (6 bases). CDR3 length equals 14 residues. Trimming pared 4 bases from V and 2 bases from J, leaving 13 bases between. Germline CDR1 reads SGHRS; CDR2 reads YFSETQ.

The chain uses TRBV5-1 and TRBJ2-3; 10 bases map to TRBD2. Trimming cost V 3 bases and J 5 bases; bases outside gene matches: 9. The CDR3 is made up of 16 amino acids. In germline, CDR1 is SGHRS, CDR2 YFSETQ. CDR3 nucleotide sequence: TGCGCCAGCAGCTCGCTAGCGGGGGCTTTGGGAGATACGCAGTATTTT. This translates into CASSSLAGALGDTQYF.

This rearrangement joins TRBV4-1 to TRBJ2-7; D is unresolved. This CDR3 is built from 14 residues. Per the germline V gene, CDR1 is MGHRA and CDR2 is YSYEKL. V was cut by 0 bases and J by 0 bases, with 6 bases left in between. The CDR3 DNA follows: TGCGCCAGCAGCCAAGAATCGAGCTCCTACGAGCAGTACTTC. This codes for CASSQESSSYEQYF.

This sequence joins TRBV7-9 and TRBJ2-7, with D possibly TRBD2 on 6 matching bases. V was clipped by 5 bases and J by 2 bases, with 13 bases between them. The CDR3 extends over 14 amino acids. Germline V gene lookup returns CDR1 SEHNR and CDR2 FQNEAQ (reference sequence). The chain's CDR3 is CASSPGVFTYEQYF. The CDR3, as DNA: TGTGCCAGCAGCCCGGGAGTCTTCACCTACGAGCAGTACTTC.

This clone is a singleton in its sample. The chain is built from TRBV15 and TRBJ2-7; 8 nucleotides align to TRBD1. This CDR3 is 15 amino acids long. Trimming took 0 bases from V and 5 from J; bases not matched to a gene: 6. The germline gives CDR1 LNHNV, CDR2 YYDKDF (reference sequence). In DNA, the CDR3 is TGTGCCACCAGCAGAGATGGACAGGGCTACCACGAGCAGTACTTC. This sequence encodes CATSRDGQGYHEQYF.

The chain couples TRBV9 to TRBJ1-5; 8 nucleotides line up with TRBD1. The CDR3 totals 15 residues. Trimming removed 3 bases from V and 1 base from J; junction bases left unmatched: 3. Germline assignment: CDR1 SGDLS and CDR2 YYNGEE. The CDR3 sequence: CASSGGQGSNQPQHF. CDR3 coding DNA: TGTGCCAGCAGCGGTGGACAGGGAAGCAATCAGCCCCAGCATTTT.

This sequence joins TRBV6-5 and TRBJ1-2; 7 positions agree with TRBD1. Germline V gene data show CDR1 as MNHEY and CDR2 as SVGAGI. Germline trimming cut 4 bases from V and 8 bases from J; bases unmatched to any gene: 7. The CDR3 spans 13 residues. This CDR3 reads CASSSPGGFGYTF. The CDR3 region has the DNA TGTGCCAGCAGTTCTCCAGGGGGGTTCGGCTACACCTTC.